This paragraph reports one T cell receptor beta chain. What antigen it recognizes has not been identified. Base qualities were left out, and no much larger clone turns up one base away. This sample's time point label indicates: baseline before first vaccination. The vaccinee samples were drawn from two UK trials, COV001 and COV002, one of which was a single-blind randomized controlled phase 2/3 trial testing AZD1222 (ChAdOx1 nCoV-19) in healthy adults. For TCRbeta chain sequencing, PBMC samples were collected from trial participants at day 0 and at day 28 after the second dose. The CDR3 regions of human TCRbeta chains were subjected to immunosequencing. The paper's data handling went like this. TCRs in the repertoires were matched against a reference library of SARS-CoV-2-specific TCRs that had been generated with the MIRA antigen-specificity platform. Breadth was defined as the fraction of unique TCRs that were SARS-CoV-2-associated. Depth was defined as the fraction of total T cells that were SARS-CoV-2-associated. Using the MIRA data, each spike-specific TCR was assigned both to the spike region to which the TCR was reactive and to a CD4 or CD8 class. Log10-transformed breadth and depth values were compared by one-way ANOVA with Sidak's multiple comparisons tests. TCRdb provides this immuneACCESS table in a form limited to in-frame rearrangements. Some clones are lacking; in checked studies, under half of them reflect an unresolved V gene, and why the rest are absent is not known. The V and J calls and clone size come from that table; D and trimming were worked out from the DNA. The table for this sample lists around 100,000 clones; around 90% of them were counted only once. The ten largest clones represent around 1.2% of the sample.

These data are taken from a study of T cell responses to AZD1222 COVID-19 vaccine (dated by TCRdb to the early 2020s). The study in broad terms: AZD1222 recipients given second doses at about 4 weeks or at about 12 weeks were pooled, since spike-specific TCR depth and breadth were not found to differ between the two schedules. A total of more than 230 trial participants underwent TCR sequencing, of whom some 210 received two doses of AZD1222 and about 25 received two doses of the MenACWY control vaccine. Enrollment into the trials was organized by age into subgroups of 18-55, 56-69 and 70-plus years, and those subgroups contained approximately 160, 26 and 62 TCR-sequenced participants, respectively. The research as a whole found: Conclusions about previously exposed vaccinees are limited, since just six AZD1222 recipients were seropositive for SARS-CoV-2 at baseline. Participants were mostly white British, with more females than males. The authors suggested clonal diversity may have been underestimated. CD4 TCRs associated with the vaccine covered the entire spike protein, and the dominant responses were in regions 160-218 and 743-854. Epitopes outside the regions mutated in the B.1.351 and B.1.1.7 variants were reportedly recognized by nearly half of the unique spike-specific TCRs. Because no day 14 peak-response samples were available, the repertoires could be characterized only after the peak T cell response. Spike-specific TCR breadth and depth rose significantly after two AZD1222 doses compared with day 0 and with MenACWY recipients. The 56-69-year group was small, and its depth increase did not reach significance, likely because of low power.

The CDR3 goes from the cysteine to the phenylalanine over 11 residues. Here the CDR3 DNA is all that survives: 33 bases in frame from base 1. V loses 5 bases, J loses 5 bases, and the germline ends lie 9 bases apart. The germline V gene (reference sequence) specifies DFQATT as CDR1 and SNEGSKA as CDR2. The chain was built from TRBV20-1 and TRBJ1-1, with no reliable assignment of the D segment. This TCR came from an adult in good health. The sequencing used peripheral blood, collected on day 0 of AZD1222 vaccination. The CDR3 amino acid sequence is: CSAEYQTEAFF. Here is the DNA: TGCAGTGCTGAGTACCAGACTGAAGCTTTCTTT.